This T cell receptor (beta chain) came from a study of cytomegalovirus exposure and HLA in healthy donors. Remarks on this clone: Its specificity is unknown.

The protocol was immunoSEQ multiplex PCR, while the TCRdb copy is restricted to in-frame clones and leaves out a portion. There are about 110,000 clones in the sample; approximately 85% occur only once, and roughly 3% lies in the top ten. Whole-study results and caveats: The authors enumerated roughly 180 TCR beta chains as linked to cytomegalovirus.

The germline V gene encodes CDR1 SGHRS and CDR2 YFSETQ. CDR3 length: 16 amino acids. Trimming removed 0 bases from V and 4 bases from J; junction bases left unmatched: 9. Sequencing was done on a sample of PBMCs. This chain links TRBV5-1 with TRBJ2-5, with 7 bases matching TRBD1. The TCR sequence derives from a woman between 18 and 29 years old in good health and CMV-seronegative. The CDR3 sequence: CASSLVSGGDGETQYF. The CDR3, as DNA: TGCGCCAGCAGCTTGGTGTCAGGGGGTGATGGAGAGACCCAGTACTTC.